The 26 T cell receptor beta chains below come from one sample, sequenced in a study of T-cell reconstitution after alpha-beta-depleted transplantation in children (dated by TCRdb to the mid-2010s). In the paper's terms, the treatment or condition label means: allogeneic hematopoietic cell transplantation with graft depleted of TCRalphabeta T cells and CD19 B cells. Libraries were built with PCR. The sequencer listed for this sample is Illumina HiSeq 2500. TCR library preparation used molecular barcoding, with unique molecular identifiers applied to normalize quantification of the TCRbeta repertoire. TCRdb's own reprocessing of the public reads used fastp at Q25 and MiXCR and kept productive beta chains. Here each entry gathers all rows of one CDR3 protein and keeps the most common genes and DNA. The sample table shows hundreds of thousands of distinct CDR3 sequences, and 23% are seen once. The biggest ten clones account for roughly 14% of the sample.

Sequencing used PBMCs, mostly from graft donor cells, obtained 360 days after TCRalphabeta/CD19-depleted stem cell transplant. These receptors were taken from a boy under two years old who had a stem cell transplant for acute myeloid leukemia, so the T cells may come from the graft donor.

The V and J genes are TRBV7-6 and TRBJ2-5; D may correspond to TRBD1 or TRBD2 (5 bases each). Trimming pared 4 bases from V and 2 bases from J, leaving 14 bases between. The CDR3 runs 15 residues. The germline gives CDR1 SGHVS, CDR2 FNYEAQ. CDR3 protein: CASSYYGTEQETQYF. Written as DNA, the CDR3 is TGTGCCAGCAGCTACTACGGGACCGAACAAGAGACCCAGTACTTC.

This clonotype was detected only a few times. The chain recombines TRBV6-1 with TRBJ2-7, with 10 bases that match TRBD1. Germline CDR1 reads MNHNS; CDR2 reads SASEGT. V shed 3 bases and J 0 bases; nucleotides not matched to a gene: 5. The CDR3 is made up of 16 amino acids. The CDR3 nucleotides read TGTGCCAGCAGTGAGGACAGGGGGACCCTCTCCTACGAGCAGTACGTC. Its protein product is CASSEDRGTLSYEQYV.

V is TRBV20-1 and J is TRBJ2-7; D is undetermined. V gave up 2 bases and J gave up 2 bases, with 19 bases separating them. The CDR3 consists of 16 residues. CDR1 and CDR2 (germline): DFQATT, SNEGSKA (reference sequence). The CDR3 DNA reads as TGCAGTGCTAGACCTACTTCCGGTCTGAAGGCCTACGAGCAGTACTTC. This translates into CSARPTSGLKAYEQYF.

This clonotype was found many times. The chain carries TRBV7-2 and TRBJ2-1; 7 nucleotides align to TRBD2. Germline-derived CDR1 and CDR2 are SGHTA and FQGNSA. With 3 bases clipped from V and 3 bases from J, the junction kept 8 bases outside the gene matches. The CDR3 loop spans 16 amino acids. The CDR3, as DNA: TGTGCCAGCAGCTTGCGTCTAGCGGATCACTACAATGAGCAGTTCTTC. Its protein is CASSLRLADHYNEQFF.

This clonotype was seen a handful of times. CDR3 nucleotides: TGTGCCACCAGTGACCTCGACAGGGCTATGACTTTCTTT. Protein product: CATSDLDRAMTFF. The V and J genes are TRBV24-1 and TRBJ1-1, with TRBD1 identical over 7 bases. The CDR3 totals 13 residues. J gave up 12 bases and V 4 bases, and 10 bases lay outside the gene matches. The germline V gene encodes CDR1 KGHDR and CDR2 SFDVKD.

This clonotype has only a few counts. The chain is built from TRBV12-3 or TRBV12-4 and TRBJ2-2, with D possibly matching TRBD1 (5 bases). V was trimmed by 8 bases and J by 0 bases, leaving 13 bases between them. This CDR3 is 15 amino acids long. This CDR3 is CASRNRTTNTGELFF. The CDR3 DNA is TGTGCCAGCCGAAACAGGACCACGAACACCGGGGAGCTGTTTTTT.

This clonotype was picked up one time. CDR3 nucleotides: TGTGCCAGCAGCTTGGAGACTAAAAACATTCAGTACTTC. Amino acids: CASSLETKNIQYF. This chain joins TRBV7-8 and TRBJ2-4, with D hard to call. Trimming shortened V by 3 bases and J by 4 bases, and 7 bases separated the two germline ends. The CDR3 has 13 residues. Germline-derived CDR1 and CDR2 are SGHVS and FQNEAQ.

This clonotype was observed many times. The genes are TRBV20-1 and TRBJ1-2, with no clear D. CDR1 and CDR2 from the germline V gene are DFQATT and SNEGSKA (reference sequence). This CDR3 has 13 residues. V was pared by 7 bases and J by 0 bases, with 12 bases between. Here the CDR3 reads CSVGQTSNYGYTF. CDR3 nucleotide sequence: TGCAGTGTAGGCCAGACTTCTAACTATGGCTACACCTTC.

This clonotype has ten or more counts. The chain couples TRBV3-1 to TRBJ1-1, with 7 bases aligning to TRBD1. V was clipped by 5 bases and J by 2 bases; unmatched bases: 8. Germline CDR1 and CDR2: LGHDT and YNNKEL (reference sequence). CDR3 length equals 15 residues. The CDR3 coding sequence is TGTGCCAGCAGCAAAAAGCAGGGGGTCAACACTGAAGCTTTCTTT. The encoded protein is CASSKKQGVNTEAFF.

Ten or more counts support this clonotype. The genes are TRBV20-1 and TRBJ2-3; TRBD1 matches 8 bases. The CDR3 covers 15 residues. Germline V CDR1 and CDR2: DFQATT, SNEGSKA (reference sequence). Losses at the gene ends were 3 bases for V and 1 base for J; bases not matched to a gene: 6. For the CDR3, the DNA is TGCAGTGCTAGGAGCGACAGGGGAGGCACAGATACGCAGTATTTT. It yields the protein CSARSDRGGTDTQYF.

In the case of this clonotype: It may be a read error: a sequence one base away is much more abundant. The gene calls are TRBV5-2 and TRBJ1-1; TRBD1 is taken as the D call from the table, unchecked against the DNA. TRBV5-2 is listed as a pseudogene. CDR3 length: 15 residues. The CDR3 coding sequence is TGTGCCAGCAGAGCCGGACTGGGTAAGTACACTGAAGCTTTCTTT. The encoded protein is CASRAGLGKYTEAFF.

As DNA, the CDR3 is TGCAGTGCCGGGATCCCAGACTCCACTCCTAGCGAGCAGTACGTC. Translating gives CSAGIPDSTPSEQYV. This rearrangement joins TRBV20-1 to TRBJ2-7, with a weak D call TRBD2 (5 bases). Germline loops: CDR1 DFQATT, CDR2 SNEGSKA (reference sequence). V was shortened by 6 bases and J by 6 bases, with 24 bases between the two germline ends. This CDR3 spans 15 amino acids.

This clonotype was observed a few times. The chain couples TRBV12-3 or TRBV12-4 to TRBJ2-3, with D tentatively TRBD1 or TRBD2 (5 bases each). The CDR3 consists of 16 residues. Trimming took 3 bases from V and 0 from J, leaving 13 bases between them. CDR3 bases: TGTGCCAGCAGTTTGAGGGGTGAGCTGAGCACAGATACGCAGTATTTT. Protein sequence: CASSLRGELSTDTQYF.

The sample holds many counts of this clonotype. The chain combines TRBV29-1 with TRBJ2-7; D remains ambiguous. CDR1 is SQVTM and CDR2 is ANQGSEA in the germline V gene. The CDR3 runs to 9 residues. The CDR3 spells CREGYEQYF. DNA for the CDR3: TGCAGGGAAGGGTACGAGCAGTACTTC.

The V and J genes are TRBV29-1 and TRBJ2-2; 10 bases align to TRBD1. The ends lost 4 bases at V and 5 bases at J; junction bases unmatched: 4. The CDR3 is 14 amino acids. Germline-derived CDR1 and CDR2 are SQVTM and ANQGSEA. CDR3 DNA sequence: TGCAGCGTTGGACCGGGACAGGGGACCGGGGAGCTGTTTTTT. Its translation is CSVGPGQGTGELFF.

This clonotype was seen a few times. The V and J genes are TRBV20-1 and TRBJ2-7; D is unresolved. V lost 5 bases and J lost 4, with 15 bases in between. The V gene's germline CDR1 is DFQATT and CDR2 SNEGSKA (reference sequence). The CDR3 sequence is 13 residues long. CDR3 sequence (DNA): TGCAGTGCTGGAATCGGATTAAAATACGAGCAGTACTTC. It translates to CSAGIGLKYEQYF.

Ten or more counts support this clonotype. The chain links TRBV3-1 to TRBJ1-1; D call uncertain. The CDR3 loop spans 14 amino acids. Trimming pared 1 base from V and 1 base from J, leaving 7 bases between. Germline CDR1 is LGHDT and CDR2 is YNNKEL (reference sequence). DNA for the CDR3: TGTGCCAGCAGCCAAGGTACACAGAACACTGAAGCTTTCTTT. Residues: CASSQGTQNTEAFF.

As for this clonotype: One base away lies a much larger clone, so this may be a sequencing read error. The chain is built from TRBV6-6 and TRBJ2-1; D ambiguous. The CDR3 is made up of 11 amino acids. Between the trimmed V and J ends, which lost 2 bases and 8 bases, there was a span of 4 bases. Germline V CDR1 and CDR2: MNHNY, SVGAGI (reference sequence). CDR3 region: CASSYTDEQFF. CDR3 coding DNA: TGTGCCAGCAGTTACACGGATGAGCAGTTCTTC.

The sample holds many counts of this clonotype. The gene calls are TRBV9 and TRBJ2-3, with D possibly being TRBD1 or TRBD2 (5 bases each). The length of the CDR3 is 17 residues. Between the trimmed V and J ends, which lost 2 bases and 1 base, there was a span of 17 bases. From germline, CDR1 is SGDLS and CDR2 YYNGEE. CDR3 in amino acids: CASSVPREGSGTDTQYF. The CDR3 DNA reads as TGTGCCAGCAGCGTCCCTCGAGAGGGGAGCGGCACAGATACGCAGTATTTT.

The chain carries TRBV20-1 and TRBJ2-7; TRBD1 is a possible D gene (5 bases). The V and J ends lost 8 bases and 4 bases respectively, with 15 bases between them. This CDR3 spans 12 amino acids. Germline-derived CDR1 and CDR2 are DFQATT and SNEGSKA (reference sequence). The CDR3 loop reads CSSAKGVYEQYV. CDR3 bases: TGCAGTTCAGCCAAAGGGGTTTACGAGCAGTACGTC.

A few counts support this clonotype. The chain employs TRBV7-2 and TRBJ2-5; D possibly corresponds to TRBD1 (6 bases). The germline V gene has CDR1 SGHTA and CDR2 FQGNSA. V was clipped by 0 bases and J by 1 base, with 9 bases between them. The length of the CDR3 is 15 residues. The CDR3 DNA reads TGTGCCAGCAGCTTAGCCGGGACAAGCCAAGAGACCCAGTACTTC. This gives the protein CASSLAGTSQETQYF.

CDR3 nucleotide sequence: TGCGCCAGCAGCCAAGCGGGGACTAGGGCTTACAATGAGCAGTTCTTC. It yields the protein CASSQAGTRAYNEQFF. The chain links TRBV4-1 to TRBJ2-1; the match to TRBD2 covers 8 bases. This CDR3 has 16 amino acids. Trimming removed 1 base from V and 4 bases from J; junction bases left unmatched: 6. CDR1 and CDR2 (germline): MGHRA, YSYEKL.

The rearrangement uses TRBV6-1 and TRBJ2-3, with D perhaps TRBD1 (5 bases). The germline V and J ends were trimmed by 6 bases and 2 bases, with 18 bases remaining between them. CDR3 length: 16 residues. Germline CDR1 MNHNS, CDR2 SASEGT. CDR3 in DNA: TGTGCCAGCAGGCCCCGCAGGGCCAGGGACACAGATACGCAGTATTTT. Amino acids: CASRPRRARDTDTQYF.

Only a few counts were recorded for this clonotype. In DNA, the CDR3 is TGTGCCAGCAGCTGGGGGGAGGTCACAGATACGCAGTATTTT. This codes for CASSWGEVTDTQYF. V is TRBV12-3 or TRBV12-4 and J is TRBJ2-3; the D gene is possibly TRBD2 (6 bases). V was clipped by 6 bases and J by 2 bases, with 12 bases between them. The CDR3 runs 14 residues.

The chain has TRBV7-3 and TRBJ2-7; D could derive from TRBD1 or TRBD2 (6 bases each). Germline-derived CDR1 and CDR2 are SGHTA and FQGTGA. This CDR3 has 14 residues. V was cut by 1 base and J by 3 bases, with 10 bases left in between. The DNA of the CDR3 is TGTGCCAGCAGCTTAATGGGGGGCGGCTACGAGCAGTACTTC. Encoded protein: CASSLMGGGYEQYF.

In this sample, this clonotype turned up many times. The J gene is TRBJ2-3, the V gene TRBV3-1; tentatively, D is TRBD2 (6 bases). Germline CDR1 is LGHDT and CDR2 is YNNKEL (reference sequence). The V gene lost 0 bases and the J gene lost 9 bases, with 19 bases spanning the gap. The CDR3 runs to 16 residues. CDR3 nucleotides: TGTGCCAGCAGCCAAGATGGACTACCCCTGAAAGCAACGCAGTATTTT. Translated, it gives CASSQDGLPLKATQYF.